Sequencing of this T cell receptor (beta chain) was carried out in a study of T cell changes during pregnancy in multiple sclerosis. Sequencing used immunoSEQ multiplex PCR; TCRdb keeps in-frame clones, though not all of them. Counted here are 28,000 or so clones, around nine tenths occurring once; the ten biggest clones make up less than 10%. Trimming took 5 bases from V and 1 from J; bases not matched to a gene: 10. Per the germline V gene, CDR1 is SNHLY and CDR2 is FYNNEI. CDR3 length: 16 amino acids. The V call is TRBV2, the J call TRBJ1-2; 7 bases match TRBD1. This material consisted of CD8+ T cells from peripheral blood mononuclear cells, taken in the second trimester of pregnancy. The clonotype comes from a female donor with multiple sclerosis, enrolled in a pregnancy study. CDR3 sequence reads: CASSPGDSSLNYGYTF. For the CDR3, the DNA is TGTGCCAGCAGTCCTGGGGACAGCTCCCTTAACTATGGCTACACCTTC.